The present TCR beta chain was sequenced within a study of graft-versus-host responses after intestinal transplantation. Of note for this clone: Antigen unknown.

Only in-frame clones appear in the TCRdb table, and some are missing; sequencing was by immunoSEQ multiplex PCR. The sample comprises about 120,000 clones, 90% to 95% of which are singletons, and over 2.5% rests with the top ten. The germline V gene encodes CDR1 SGHTA and CDR2 FQGTGA. The germline V and J ends were trimmed by 4 bases and 9 bases, with 16 bases remaining between them. The CDR3 runs to 14 residues. V and J are TRBV7-3 and TRBJ2-1; a weak D match, TRBD1 (5 bases). The TCR was taken from a human donor who received an intestinal transplant. Sequenced material: unstimulated CD8+ T cells sorted from spleen or lymph node cells, taken before intestinal transplant. The CDR3 protein is CASSYDSLVSEQFF. The CDR3 nucleotides are TGTGCCAGCAGCTACGACAGTTTAGTTAGTGAGCAGTTCTTC.